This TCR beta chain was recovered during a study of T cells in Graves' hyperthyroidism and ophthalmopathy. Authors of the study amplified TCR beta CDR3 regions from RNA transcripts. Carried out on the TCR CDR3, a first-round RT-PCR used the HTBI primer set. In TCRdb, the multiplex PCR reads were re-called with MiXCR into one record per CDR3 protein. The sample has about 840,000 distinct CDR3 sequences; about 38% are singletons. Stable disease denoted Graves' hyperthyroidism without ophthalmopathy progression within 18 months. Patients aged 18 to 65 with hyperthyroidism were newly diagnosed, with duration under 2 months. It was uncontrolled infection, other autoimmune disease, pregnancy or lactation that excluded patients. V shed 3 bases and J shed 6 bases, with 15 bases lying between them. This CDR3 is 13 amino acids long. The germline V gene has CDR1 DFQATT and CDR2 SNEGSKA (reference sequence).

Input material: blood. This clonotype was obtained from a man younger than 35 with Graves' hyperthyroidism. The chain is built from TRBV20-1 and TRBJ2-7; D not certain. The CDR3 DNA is TGCAGTGCTAGTCTGGGCTTCCTCCTCGAGCAGTACTTC. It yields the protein CSASLGFLLEQYF.